The 20 T cell receptor beta chains below were found in one sample sequenced in a study of T cells in Graves' hyperthyroidism and ophthalmopathy. Amplification yielded TCR beta CDR3 regions, with RNA transcripts as the source. Carried out on the TCR CDR3, a first-round RT-PCR used the HTBI primer set. From the multiplex PCR reads, TCRdb called clonotypes with MiXCR, one entry per CDR3 protein. Altogether around 280,000 distinct CDR3 sequences are present, about 13% being singletons, with the ten largest covering around 8%. The sample comprised blood. The receptor source for this set is a woman in her 40s with Graves' hyperthyroidism.

This clonotype was counted only a few times. This chain connects TRBV14 to TRBJ2-1; D remains unclear. The CDR3 length is 14 residues. Trimming removed 6 bases from V and 5 bases from J, with 14 bases in between. The V gene's germline CDR1 is SGHDN and CDR2 FVKESK. CDR3 coding DNA: TGTGCCAGCAGTTTCACTTCCACTAACAATGAGCAGTTCTTC. Protein sequence: CASSFTSTNNEQFF.

This clonotype was picked up many times. The V and J genes are TRBV12-3 or TRBV12-4 and TRBJ1-1, with TRBD1 as a possible D gene (5 bases). There are 16 residues in the CDR3. Trimming left V 3 bases short and J 4 bases short, with 18 bases between. In nucleotides, the CDR3 is TGTGCCAGCAGTTTTTCGGGTCAGGGTTTCGCCACTGAAGCTTTCTTT. Translation gives CASSFSGQGFATEAFF.

At least ten counts were recorded for this clonotype. This chain joins TRBV7-2 and TRBJ2-3, with D uncertain. The CDR3 totals 14 residues. V shed 3 bases and J shed 0 bases, with 7 bases lying between them. Germline CDR1 SGHTA, CDR2 FQGNSA. CDR3 in amino acids: CASSLADSTDTQYF. CDR3 in DNA: TGTGCCAGCAGCTTGGCAGATAGCACAGATACGCAGTATTTT.

The chain recombines TRBV24-1 with TRBJ2-1, with 7 bases identical to TRBD1. The CDR3 contains 13 residues. V was pared by 3 bases and J by 9 bases, with 4 bases of the junction left unmatched. Germline lookup yields CDR1 KGHDR and CDR2 SFDVKD. In DNA, the CDR3 is TGTGCCACCAGTGATCGGACAGGACCTGAGCAGTTCTTC. This sequence encodes CATSDRTGPEQFF.

The V call is TRBV5-8, the J call TRBJ2-1; 8 bases line up with TRBD1. The CDR3 is 18 residues long. J lost 4 bases, V lost 6 bases, and 18 bases had no gene match. Germline CDR1 is SGHTS and CDR2 is YDEGEE. CDR3 region: CASNLRGPGQVEYNEQFF. The CDR3 DNA reads TGTGCCAGCAACTTAAGAGGACCGGGACAGGTTGAGTACAATGAGCAGTTCTTC.

This clonotype was counted only a few times. This chain joins TRBV6-1 and TRBJ1-4; maybe TRBD1 (5 bases). Trimming took off 7 bases at V and 4 bases at J, with 13 bases between the two ends. The germline gives CDR1 MNHNS, CDR2 SASEGT. CDR3 length: 14 residues. This CDR3 is CASTRGDGNEKLFF. CDR3 DNA sequence: TGTGCCAGCACCCGAGGGGATGGTAATGAAAAACTGTTTTTT.

This clonotype was counted ten times or more. This chain joins TRBV12-3 or TRBV12-4 and TRBJ1-5; 10 bases are shared with TRBD1. The V gene end was trimmed by 5 bases and the J gene end by 7 bases; junction bases not matched to a gene: 8. This CDR3 spans 15 amino acids. CDR3 loop: CASSRDRGGGQPQHF. The DNA for the CDR3 is TGTGCCAGCAGTAGGGACAGGGGTGGAGGACAGCCCCAGCATTTT.

This clonotype was detected many times. This chain joins TRBV7-2 and TRBJ2-5, with D tentatively TRBD1 (6 bases). CDR3 length: 17 amino acids. Germline V gene data show CDR1 as SGHTA and CDR2 as FQGNSA. V was cut by 1 base and J by 3 bases, with 18 bases left in between. The CDR3 nucleotides read TGTGCCAGCAGCTTAGTTGGCAGGGGCGCCGTCAAAGAGACCCAGTACTTC. Translated, it gives CASSLVGRGAVKETQYF. Combining the CDR3 with reference TRBV7-2 and TRBJ2-5 gives the whole variable domain GAGVSQSPSNKVTEKGKDVELRCDPISGHTALYWYRQSLGQGLEFLIYFQGNSAPDKSGLPSDRFSAERTGGSVSTLTIQRTQQEDSAVYLCASSLVGRGAVKETQYFGPGTRLLVL.

This clonotype was counted between two and nine times. The chain couples TRBV10-3 to TRBJ2-1; 8 bases are a match to TRBD2. The germline gives CDR1 ENHRY, CDR2 SYGVKD. CDR3 size: 16 residues. Trimming removed 4 bases from V and 1 base from J; junction bases left unmatched: 6. As DNA, the CDR3 is TGTGCCATCAGTGGGGTAGCGGGAATATCCTACAATGAGCAGTTCTTC. Its protein is CAISGVAGISYNEQFF.

This clonotype occurred many times. The rearrangement uses TRBV5-6 and TRBJ2-1; D remains ambiguous. Germline-derived CDR1 and CDR2 are SGHDT and YYEEEE. CDR3 length: 15 amino acids. Trimming left V 0 bases short and J 6 bases short, with 13 bases between. The CDR3 nucleotides read TGTGCCAGCAGCTTGGATAGGCGCTTCTCCAATGAGCAGTTCTTC. As protein: CASSLDRRFSNEQFF.

This clonotype was recorded at least ten times. This rearrangement joins TRBV2 to TRBJ2-3; a possible D gene is TRBD1 (8 bases). V lost 4 bases and J lost 4, with 12 bases in between. The CDR3 loop spans 14 amino acids. Germline CDR1 is SNHLY and CDR2 is FYNNEI. This CDR3 is CASSGQGRADTQYF. The DNA of the CDR3 is TGTGCCAGCAGTGGACAGGGGAGGGCAGATACGCAGTATTTT.

This clonotype showed up many times. The J gene is TRBJ2-3, the V gene TRBV7-6, with D hard to call. Germline V CDR1 and CDR2: SGHVS, FNYEAQ. The germline V and J ends were trimmed by 1 base and 2 bases, with 4 bases remaining between them. The CDR3 length is 13 residues. The CDR3 protein is CASSLDLTDTQYF. In DNA, the CDR3 is TGTGCCAGCAGCTTAGACCTCACAGATACGCAGTATTTT.

This clonotype was counted at least ten times. V and J are TRBV12-3 or TRBV12-4 and TRBJ2-1; TRBD2 aligns across 7 bases. The CDR3 consists of 14 residues. J was trimmed by 10 bases and V by 3 bases; bases with no gene match: 9. This chain's CDR3 is CASSFNGAGGEQFF. Written as DNA, the CDR3 is TGTGCCAGCAGTTTCAACGGGGCCGGGGGGGAGCAGTTCTTC.

This clonotype was found many times. This chain uses TRBV29-1 with TRBJ2-3; 9 nucleotides align to TRBD2. V lost 6 bases, J lost 4 bases, and 5 bases stayed unmatched. The CDR3 loop spans 13 amino acids. Germline V gene lookup returns CDR1 SQVTM and CDR2 ANQGSEA. The CDR3 protein is CSVMTSGADTQYF. The DNA for the CDR3 is TGCAGCGTAATGACTAGCGGAGCAGATACGCAGTATTTT.

The sample holds many counts of this clonotype. The chain combines TRBV12-3 or TRBV12-4 with TRBJ2-1; 10 bases are shared with TRBD2. CDR3 length: 13 residues. The V and J ends lost 5 bases and 6 bases, in that order; junction bases with no gene match: 1. In nucleotides, the CDR3 is TGTGCCAGCAGTCGGACTAGCGGCAATGAGCAGTTCTTC. Amino acid sequence: CASSRTSGNEQFF.

The gene calls are TRBV6-1 and TRBJ2-4, with D perhaps matching TRBD1 (6 bases). The ends were cut back, 1 base at V and 3 bases at J, with 13 bases in the middle. The CDR3 extends over 16 amino acids. Germline CDR1 MNHNS, CDR2 SASEGT. The CDR3: CASSEVGGGGKNIQYF. The CDR3 DNA reads as TGTGCCAGCAGTGAAGTAGGGGGTGGAGGCAAAAACATTCAGTACTTC.

This clonotype was found a few times. The J gene is TRBJ2-1, the V gene TRBV6-6, with D possibly being TRBD2 (5 bases). The CDR3 covers 17 residues. Germline V CDR1 and CDR2: MNHNY, SVGAGI (reference sequence). V was clipped by 0 bases and J by 2 bases, with 14 bases between them. The CDR3 protein is CASSYSKDGLAYNEQFF. The CDR3 region has the DNA TGTGCCAGCAGTTACTCGAAGGACGGACTGGCCTACAATGAGCAGTTCTTC.

In this sample, this clonotype turned up many times. The chain joins TRBV29-1 to TRBJ1-1, with a possible D match to TRBD1 (6 bases). V shed 4 bases and J shed 1 base, with 10 bases lying between them. CDR3 size: 13 residues. Germline V gene lookup returns CDR1 SQVTM and CDR2 ANQGSEA. The CDR3 reads CSVVGAPNTEAFF. CDR3 DNA: TGCAGCGTTGTGGGGGCCCCGAACACTGAAGCTTTCTTT.

This clonotype came up many times. This chain connects TRBV2 to TRBJ1-2, with D tentatively TRBD1 (5 bases). V lost 3 bases and J lost 8, with 16 bases in between. The CDR3 sequence is 14 residues long. Germline V lookup: CDR1 SNHLY, CDR2 FYNNEI. The CDR3: CASSERGPGRGYTF. The CDR3 DNA sequence: TGTGCCAGCAGTGAGCGGGGACCCGGGCGCGGCTACACCTTC.

The chain couples TRBV30 to TRBJ1-6, with 9 bases lining up with TRBD1. The V gene's germline CDR1 is GTSNPN and CDR2 SVGIG (reference sequence). With 0 bases clipped from V and 8 bases from J, the junction kept 5 bases outside the gene matches. The CDR3 is made up of 15 amino acids. CDR3 DNA: TGTGCCTGGAGTGTATTTCGACAGGGGGATTCACCCCTCCACTTT. It translates to CAWSVFRQGDSPLHF. The complete variable domain, with remaining parts taken from reference TRBV30 and TRBJ1-6, reads SQTIHQWPATLVQPVGSPLSLECTVEGTSNPNLYWYRQAAGRGLQLLFYSVGIGQISSEVPQNLSASRPQDRQFILSSKKLLLSDSGFYLCAWSVFRQGDSPLHFGNGTRLTVT.